These 11 T cell receptor beta chains were all obtained from the same sample, sequenced in a study of T cells in Graves' hyperthyroidism and ophthalmopathy. RNA transcripts served as the template for amplifying TCR beta CDR3 regions. The HTBI primer set drove a first-round RT-PCR of the TCR CDR3. TCRdb re-analysed the multiplex PCR reads in MiXCR, keeping a single row per CDR3 protein. The sample has about 300,000 distinct CDR3 sequences; 25% are singletons. Input material: blood. These receptors came from a middle-aged man with Graves' hyperthyroidism that later progressed to Graves' ophthalmopathy.

This clonotype came up many times. The gene calls are TRBV29-1 and TRBJ1-1; possible D gene TRBD1, 5 bases. This CDR3 has 13 residues. The V end lost 3 bases, the J end lost 6 bases, and 14 bases lay between the germline ends. Germline-derived CDR1 and CDR2 are SQVTM and ANQGSEA. The CDR3 nucleotides are TGCAGCGTTGATGACAGACGGGAACCTGAAGCTTTCTTT. Translating it yields CSVDDRREPEAFF.

The CDR3 sequence: CSVDKGNTGELFF. The CDR3 nucleotides read TGCAGCGTTGATAAAGGGAACACCGGGGAGCTGTTTTTT. The chain links TRBV29-1 to TRBJ2-2; D is uncertain. The CDR3 sequence is 13 residues long. Per germline, CDR1 SQVTM and CDR2 ANQGSEA. V lost 3 bases, J lost 1 base, and 6 bases lay in between.

This clonotype occurred many times. V is TRBV6-5 and J is TRBJ1-2; D is possibly TRBD1 (6 bases). The germline V gene encodes CDR1 MNHEY and CDR2 SVGAGI. V was pared by 0 bases and J by 5 bases, with 16 bases between. CDR3 length: 16 amino acids. CDR3 DNA sequence: TGTGCCAGCAGTTACTCCGGGGGGCGCGGAAGTTATGGCTACACCTTC. Its translation: CASSYSGGRGSYGYTF.

This clonotype was picked up many times. This sequence joins TRBV7-2 and TRBJ2-3, with TRBD2 identical over 10 bases. Germline values: CDR1 SGHTA, CDR2 FQGNSA. V gave up 2 bases and J gave up 1 base; unmatched junction bases: 12. The CDR3 contains 19 residues. CDR3 sequence (DNA): TGTGCCAGCAGCTTAAGACCCAGCGGGAGGGCCAAGGGCACAGATACGCAGTATTTT. Translating gives CASSLRPSGRAKGTDTQYF.

This clonotype showed up many times. This rearrangement joins TRBV29-1 to TRBJ2-5; D gene unclear. This CDR3 has 13 residues. Trimming left V 6 bases short and J 4 bases short, with 15 bases between. The germline V gene has CDR1 SQVTM and CDR2 ANQGSEA. CDR3 DNA: TGCAGCGTCTGCGAATCCCCGGGAGAGACCCAGTACTTC. Its translation is CSVCESPGETQYF.

This clonotype was detected many times. The chain has TRBV30 and TRBJ2-4; 7 bases align to TRBD2. V shed 3 bases, J shed 1 base, and the junction held 6 bases outside the gene matches. Germline V gives CDR1 GTSNPN, CDR2 SVGIG (reference sequence). CDR3 length: 15 residues. CDR3 sequence (DNA): TGTGCCTGGAGACTAACCGGGGGGGCCAAAAACATTCAGTACTTC. It codes for CAWRLTGGAKNIQYF.

This clonotype was seen more than once but under ten times. The rearrangement joins TRBV6-1 to TRBJ2-7; D perhaps matches TRBD2 (7 bases). The CDR3 sequence is 14 residues long. Trimming left V 4 bases short and J 2 bases short, with 12 bases between. CDR1 and CDR2 from the germline V gene are MNHNS and SASEGT. This chain's CDR3 is CASSVGGDTYEQYF. For the CDR3, the DNA is TGTGCCAGCAGTGTAGGGGGGGATACCTACGAGCAGTACTTC.

This clonotype came up many times. The chain links TRBV6-1 to TRBJ2-6; no clear D gene. CDR1 MNHNS and CDR2 SASEGT come from the germline V gene. The CDR3 is 16 amino acids. V lost 5 bases, J lost 4 bases, and 15 bases lay in between. The CDR3 region is CASSPGRLRGANVLTF. The DNA for the CDR3 is TGTGCCAGCAGTCCGGGCCGACTCAGAGGGGCCAACGTCCTGACTTTC.

The chain recombines TRBV11-2 with TRBJ2-5; D gene uncertain. V lost 0 bases and J lost 5, with 16 bases in between. This CDR3 contains 16 residues. The V gene's germline CDR1 is SGHAT and CDR2 FQNNGV. The chain's CDR3 is CASSLDPAYPQETQYF. CDR3 nucleotide sequence: TGTGCCAGCAGCTTAGATCCAGCCTACCCCCAGGAGACCCAGTACTTC.

This clonotype was recorded at least ten times. The rearrangement links TRBV19 to TRBJ1-1; maybe TRBD1 (5 bases). Per the germline V gene, CDR1 is LNHDA and CDR2 is SQIVND (reference sequence). The CDR3 extends over 15 amino acids. V shed 8 bases and J shed 6 bases, with 22 bases lying between them. This CDR3 is CASAGSPTRSPEAFF. The CDR3 DNA reads as TGTGCCAGTGCAGGGAGTCCTACGAGGAGCCCTGAAGCTTTCTTT. The full variable domain, in which reference TRBV19 and TRBJ1-1 provide the parts outside the CDR3, is DGGITQSPKYLFRKEGQNVTLSCEQNLNHDAMYWYRQDPGQGLRLIYYSQIVNDFQKGDIAEGYSVSREKKESFPLTVTSAQKNPTAFYLCASAGSPTRSPEAFFGQGTRLTVV.

This clonotype has only a few counts. The V and J genes are TRBV6-5 and TRBJ1-5, with D hard to call. V was shortened by 3 bases and J by 5 bases, with 8 bases between the two germline ends. CDR1 is MNHEY, CDR2 SVGAGI, per germline. There are 13 residues in the CDR3. Here the CDR3 reads CASSYEGHQPQHF. Here the CDR3 DNA reads TGTGCCAGCAGTTATGAGGGTCATCAGCCCCAGCATTTT.